This T cell receptor beta chain stems from a study of low-dose radiotherapy and immunotherapy resistance in tumors. Overall study: Participants in Cohort 2 were given 1 Gy per fraction every two weeks, for 13 Gy over 26 weeks.

Described time point: before trial treatment. With TRAV- and TRBV-specific primers, first-strand cDNA was made, covering the alpha and beta chains. For amplifying TCRs, the PCR ran for 20 to 25 cycles with Phusion, which was used together with a constant-region primer and the adapter on the V primers. Amplification (by in vitro transcription) was performed on isolated mRNA. TCRdb itself ran the reads through MiXCR, one entry per CDR3 protein. The data hold 80,000 to 95,000 distinct CDR3 sequences, with 9% to 9.5% observed a single time. This clonotype was recorded many times. The input for sequencing was PBMCs, taken before treatment. The origin of this receptor is a male donor with prostate cancer.

The CDR3 sequence is CASSQGLPTYEQYF. CDR3 sequence (DNA): TGTGCCAGCAGCCAAGGACTACCAACCTACGAGCAGTACTTC. The chain uses TRBV28 and TRBJ2-7; D perhaps matches TRBD2 (6 bases). This CDR3 has 14 residues. Germline-derived CDR1 and CDR2 are MDHEN and SYDVKM. V was trimmed by 6 bases and J by 2 bases, leaving 14 bases between them.